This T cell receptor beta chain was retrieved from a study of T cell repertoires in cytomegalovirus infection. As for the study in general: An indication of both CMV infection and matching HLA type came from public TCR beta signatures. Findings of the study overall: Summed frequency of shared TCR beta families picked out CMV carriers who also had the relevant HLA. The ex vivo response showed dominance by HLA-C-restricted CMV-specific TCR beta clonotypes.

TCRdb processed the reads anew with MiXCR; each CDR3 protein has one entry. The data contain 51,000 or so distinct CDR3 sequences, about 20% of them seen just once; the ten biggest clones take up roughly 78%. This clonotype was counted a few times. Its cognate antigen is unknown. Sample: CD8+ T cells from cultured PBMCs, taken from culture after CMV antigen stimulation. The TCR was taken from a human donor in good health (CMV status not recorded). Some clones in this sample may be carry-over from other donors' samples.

The CDR3: CASSLGTGRLTEAFF. The CDR3, as DNA: TGTGCCAGCAGCTTAGGGACAGGGAGACTGACTGAAGCTTTCTTT. The chain uses TRBV7-8 and TRBJ1-1, with 8 positions matching TRBD1. This CDR3 is 15 amino acids long. Germline V lookup: CDR1 SGHVS, CDR2 FQNEAQ. V gave up 1 base and J gave up 5 bases; unmatched junction bases: 6.